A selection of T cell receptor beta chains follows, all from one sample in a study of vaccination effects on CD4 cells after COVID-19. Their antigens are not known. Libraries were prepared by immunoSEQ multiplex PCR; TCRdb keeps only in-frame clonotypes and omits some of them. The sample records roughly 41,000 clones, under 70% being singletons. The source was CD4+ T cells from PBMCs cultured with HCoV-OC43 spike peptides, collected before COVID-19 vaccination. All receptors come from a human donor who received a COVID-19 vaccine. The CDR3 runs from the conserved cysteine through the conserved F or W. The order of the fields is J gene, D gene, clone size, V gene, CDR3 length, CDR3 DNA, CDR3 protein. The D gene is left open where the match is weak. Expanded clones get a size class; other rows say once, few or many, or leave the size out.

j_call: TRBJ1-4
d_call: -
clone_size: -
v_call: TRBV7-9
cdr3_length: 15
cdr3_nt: TGTGCCAGCAGCCCCCTGGCCCGGACTAATGAAAAACTGTTTTTT
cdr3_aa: CASSPLARTNEKLFF

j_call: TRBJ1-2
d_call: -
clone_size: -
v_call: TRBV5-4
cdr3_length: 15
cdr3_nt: TGTGCCAGCAGCCTGGGGGGTTCGGATAACTATGGCTACACCTTC
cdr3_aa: CASSLGGSDNYGYTF

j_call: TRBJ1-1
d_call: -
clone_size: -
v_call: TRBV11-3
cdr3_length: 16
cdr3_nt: TGTGCCAGCAGCTTAGGGCAGGGGATATTTCACACTGAAGCTTTCTTT
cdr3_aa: CASSLGQGIFHTEAFF

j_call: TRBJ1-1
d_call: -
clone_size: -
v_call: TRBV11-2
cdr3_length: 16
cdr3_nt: TGTGCCAGCAGCCTTGACCCTGGACGAATGAACACTGAAGCTTTCTTT
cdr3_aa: CASSLDPGRMNTEAFF

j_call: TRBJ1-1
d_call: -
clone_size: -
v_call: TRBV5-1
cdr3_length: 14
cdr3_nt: TGCGCCAGCAGCTTGGTGCAGGGGAACACTGAAGCTTTCTTT
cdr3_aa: CASSLVQGNTEAFF

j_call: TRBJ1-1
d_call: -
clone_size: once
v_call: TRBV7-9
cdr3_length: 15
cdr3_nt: TGTGCCAGCAGCCGGGACTCGGCGACGTATACTGAAGCTTTCTTT
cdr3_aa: CASSRDSATYTEAFF

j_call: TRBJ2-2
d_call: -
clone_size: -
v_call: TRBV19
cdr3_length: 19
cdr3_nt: TGTGCCAGTAGTATCCTCCGAAGTGGGCGGGGACCGAACACCGGGGAGCTGTTTTTT
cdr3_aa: CASSILRSGRGPNTGELFF

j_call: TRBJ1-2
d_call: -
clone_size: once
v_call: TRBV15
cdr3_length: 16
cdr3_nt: TGTGCCACCAGCAGAGATCGCGGAGGAGGATTACATGGCTACACCTTC
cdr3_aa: CATSRDRGGGLHGYTF

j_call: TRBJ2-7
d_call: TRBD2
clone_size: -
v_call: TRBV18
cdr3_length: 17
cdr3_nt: TGTGCCAGCTCACCTAGGCTAGCGGGGGGGCCTTTCTACGAGCAGTACTTC
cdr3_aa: CASSPRLAGGPFYEQYF

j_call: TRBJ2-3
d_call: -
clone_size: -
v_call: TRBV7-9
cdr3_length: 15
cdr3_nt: TGTGCCAGCAGCTTAGCGTTGAGGGGGGCAGATACGCAGTATTTT
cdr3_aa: CASSLALRGADTQYF

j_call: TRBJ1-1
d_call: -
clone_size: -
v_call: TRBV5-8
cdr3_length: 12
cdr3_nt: TGTGCCAGCAGCTCGTACAGCACTGAAGCTTTCTTT
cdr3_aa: CASSSYSTEAFF

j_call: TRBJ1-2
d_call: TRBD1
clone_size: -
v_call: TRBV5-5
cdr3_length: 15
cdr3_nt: TGTGCCAGCAGCTTAGACAGGGCCAACCCCTATGGCTACACCTTC
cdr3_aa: CASSLDRANPYGYTF

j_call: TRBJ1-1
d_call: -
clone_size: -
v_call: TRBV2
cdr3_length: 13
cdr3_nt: TGTGCCAGCAGCGCTACCCGGGACACTGAAGCTTTCTTT
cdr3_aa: CASSATRDTEAFF

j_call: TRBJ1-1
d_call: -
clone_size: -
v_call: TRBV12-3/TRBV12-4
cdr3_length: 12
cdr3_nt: TGTGCCAGCAGCGATAGGGGGACTGAAGCTTTCTTT
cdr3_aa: CASSDRGTEAFF

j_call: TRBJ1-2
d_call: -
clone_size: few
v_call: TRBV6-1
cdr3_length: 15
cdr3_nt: TGTGCCAGCAGTGAGGGAGGGGGTGACTCCTATGGCTACACCTTC
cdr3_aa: CASSEGGGDSYGYTF

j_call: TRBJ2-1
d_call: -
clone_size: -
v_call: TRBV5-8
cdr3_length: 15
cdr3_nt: TGTGCCAGCAGCGCCGGACGGATAAGATACAATGAGCAGTTCTTC
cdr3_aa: CASSAGRIRYNEQFF

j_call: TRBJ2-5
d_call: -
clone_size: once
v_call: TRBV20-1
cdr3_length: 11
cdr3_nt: TGCAGCCCTCGTGGGCAAGAGACCCAGTACTTC
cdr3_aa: CSPRGQETQYF

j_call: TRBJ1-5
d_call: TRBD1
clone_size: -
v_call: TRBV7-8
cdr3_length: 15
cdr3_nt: TGTGCCAGCAGCTTAGCACAGGGGCTGATTCAGCCCCAGCATTTT
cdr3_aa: CASSLAQGLIQPQHF

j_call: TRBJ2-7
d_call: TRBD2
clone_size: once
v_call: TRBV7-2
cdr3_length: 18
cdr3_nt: TGTGCCAGCAGCTCGCCCGGGACTAGCGGGAGTTTGAGATACGAGCAGTACTTC
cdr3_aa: CASSSPGTSGSLRYEQYF

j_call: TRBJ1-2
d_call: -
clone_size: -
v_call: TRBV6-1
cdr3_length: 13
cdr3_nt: TGTGCCAGCAGTGAAGACGGGAGCTATGGCTACACCTTC
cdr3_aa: CASSEDGSYGYTF

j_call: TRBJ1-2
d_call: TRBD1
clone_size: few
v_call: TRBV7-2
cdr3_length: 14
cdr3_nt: TGTGCCAGCAGTCCTTCAGGGGGGAACTATGGCTACACCTTC
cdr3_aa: CASSPSGGNYGYTF

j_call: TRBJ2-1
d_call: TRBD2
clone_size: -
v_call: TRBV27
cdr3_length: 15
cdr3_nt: TGTGCCAGCAGCCAAGGACTAGCGGGATACAATGAGCAGTTCTTC
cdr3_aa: CASSQGLAGYNEQFF

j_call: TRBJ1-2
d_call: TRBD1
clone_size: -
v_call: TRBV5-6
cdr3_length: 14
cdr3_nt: TGTGCCAGCAGCAGAGACAGGGGCGCGTATGGCTACACCTTC
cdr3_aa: CASSRDRGAYGYTF

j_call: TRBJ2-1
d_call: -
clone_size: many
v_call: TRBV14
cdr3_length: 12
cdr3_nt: TGTGCCAGCAGCCAAGATCGATCGAAGCAGTTCTTC
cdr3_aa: CASSQDRSKQFF

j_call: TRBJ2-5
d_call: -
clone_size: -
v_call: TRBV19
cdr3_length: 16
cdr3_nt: TGTGCCAGTAGTTCTCCAACCGGACAGAATCAAGAGACCCAGTACTTC
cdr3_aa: CASSSPTGQNQETQYF

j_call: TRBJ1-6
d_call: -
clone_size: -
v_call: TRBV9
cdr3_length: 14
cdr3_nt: TGTGCCAGCAGCCCCGGGACCGTGAATTCACCCCTCCACTTT
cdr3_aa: CASSPGTVNSPLHF

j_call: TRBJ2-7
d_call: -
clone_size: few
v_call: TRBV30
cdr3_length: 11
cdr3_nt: TGTGCCTGGAGGGACAGTTACGAGCAGTACTTC
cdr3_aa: CAWRDSYEQYF

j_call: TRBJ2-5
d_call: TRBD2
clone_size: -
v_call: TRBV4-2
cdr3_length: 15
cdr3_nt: TGTGCCAGCAGCCGTTTTACTAGCGGCCAAGAGACCCAGTACTTC
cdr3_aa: CASSRFTSGQETQYF

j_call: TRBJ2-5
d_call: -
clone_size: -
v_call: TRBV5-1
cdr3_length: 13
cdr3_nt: TGCGCCAGCAGCGCGGGACAGTCAGAGACCCAGTACTTC
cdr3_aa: CASSAGQSETQYF